The source of this TCR beta chain is a study of long-term antiretroviral therapy in people with HIV. CDR1 is SGHRS, CDR2 YFSETQ, per germline. The CDR3 has 14 amino acids. V was clipped by 0 bases and J by 4 bases; unmatched bases: 3. Turning to this clone: Its antigen is unidentified. The same CDR3 can be traced to other DNA sequences in this sample.

With survey level as its setting, the immunoSEQ assay was v3.0. A per-sample goal of roughly 35,000-55,000 T-cell genomes was targeted by sequencing. TCRdb's table, derived via immunoSEQ multiplex PCR, lists solely in-frame clones and lacks some. The sample records more than 35,000 clones, 90% to 95% being singletons. Study-level findings and limits: Pre-ART expanded clones dominated the repertoire at every time point. It was not possible to obtain data on ART adherence, viral resistance or therapy changes.

The chain employs TRBV5-1 and TRBJ2-5, with TRBD2 matching 7 bases. The specimen was unsorted PBMCs, collected 3.7 years after starting antiretroviral therapy. The receptor comes from a woman aged 45-65 years with HIV. The CDR3 sequence: CASSLATGGETQYF. The CDR3 coding sequence is TGCGCCAGCAGCTTGGCGACGGGGGGAGAGACCCAGTACTTC.